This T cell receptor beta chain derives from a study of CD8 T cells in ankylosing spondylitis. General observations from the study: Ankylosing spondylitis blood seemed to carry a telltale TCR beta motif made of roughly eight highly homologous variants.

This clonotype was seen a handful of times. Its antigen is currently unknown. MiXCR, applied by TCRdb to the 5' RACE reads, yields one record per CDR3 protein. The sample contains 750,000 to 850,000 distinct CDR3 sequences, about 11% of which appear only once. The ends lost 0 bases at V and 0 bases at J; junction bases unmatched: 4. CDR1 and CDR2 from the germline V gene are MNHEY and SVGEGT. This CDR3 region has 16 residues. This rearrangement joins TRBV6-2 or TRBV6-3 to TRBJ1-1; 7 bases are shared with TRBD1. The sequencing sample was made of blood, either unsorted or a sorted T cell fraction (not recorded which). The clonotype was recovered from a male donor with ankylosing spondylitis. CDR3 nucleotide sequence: TGTGCCAGCAGTTACTCACAGGGGAGGTTGAACACTGAAGCTTTCTTT. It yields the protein CASSYSQGRLNTEAFF.